This T cell receptor beta chain was sequenced in a study of blood T cell repertoires in COVID-19. In the study overall: From the United States, Italy and Spain came samples of acute and convalescent COVID-19. Sample material is recorded as cDNA or gDNA derived from T cells, B-cell-depleted T cells, or PBMCs.

The method was immunoSEQ multiplex PCR; TCRdb's version includes in-frame clones alone and lacks a portion of them. The sample yields some 320,000 clones, approximately 91% seen once. Clinical history reported by participants formed the basis on which cohorts were assigned. V was cut by 3 bases and J by 4 bases, with 15 bases left in between. The V gene's germline CDR1 is SGHTA and CDR2 FQGNSA. This CDR3 comprises 15 residues. The origin of this receptor is a woman in her twenties or thirties who had been exposed to COVID-19. The V gene is TRBV7-2, the J gene TRBJ2-5, with TRBD2 as a possible D gene (5 bases). The sequenced sample consisted of PBMCs or T cells enriched from blood (not recorded which). Here the CDR3 DNA reads TGTGCCAGCAGCTTCGGAAAAGGGAGAAGAGAGACCCAGTACTTC. Translated: CASSFGKGRRETQYF.